The next 16 T cell receptor beta chains were all read from a single sample in a study of shared clonotypes between healthy human individuals. Profiled with immunoSEQ multiplex PCR; TCRdb holds only in-frame clones, not every one. The sample lists millions of clones, roughly 93% occurring once. The sample comprised naive CD4+ T cells from PBMCs. Subset specified: CD45RA+ positively selected. These receptors all stem from a young man in good health. Some clones in this sample may be carry-over from other donors' samples.

J is TRBJ2-1 and V is TRBV9, with D uncertain. Germline CDR1 SGDLS, CDR2 YYNGEE. The CDR3 consists of 15 residues. With 0 bases removed from V and 4 bases from J, the gap between germline ends came to 11 bases. The chain's CDR3 is CASSVDSPPYNEQFF. The CDR3 bases are TGTGCCAGCAGCGTAGACTCCCCCCCTTACAATGAGCAGTTCTTC.

This clone has just one count. V gene TRBV25-1 combines with J gene TRBJ2-7; tentatively, D is TRBD1 or TRBD2 (7 bases each). CDR1 and CDR2 (germline): MGHDK, SYGVNS. The V and J ends lost 7 bases and 4 bases respectively, with 17 bases between them. CDR3 length equals 14 residues. CDR3 loop: CASTQGGGRYEQYF. CDR3 bases: TGTGCCAGCACTCAGGGGGGGGGTAGGTACGAGCAGTACTTC.

This clone was observed a single time. The rearrangement links TRBV4-3 to TRBJ1-4; D possibly corresponds to TRBD1 (5 bases). The CDR3 covers 15 residues. CDR1 and CDR2 from the germline V gene are LGHNA and YSLEER. V dropped 7 bases and J dropped 1 base, with 13 bases sitting between them. The CDR3 sequence is CASTPAGGTNEKLFF. CDR3 DNA sequence: TGCGCCAGCACCCCCGCGGGGGGAACTAATGAAAAACTGTTTTTT.

V usage is TRBV7-9 and J usage is TRBJ1-4; no firm D call. V dropped 5 bases and J dropped 13 bases, with 17 bases sitting between them. CDR1 SEHNR and CDR2 FQNEAQ come from the germline V gene (reference sequence). This CDR3 has 13 amino acids. CDR3 nucleotide sequence: TGTGCCAGCAGCGGACTCTCGCTGGGCCGACTGTTTTTT. Translation gives CASSGLSLGRLFF.

Only one count was recorded for this clone. This sequence joins TRBV9 and TRBJ2-1, with a weak D call TRBD2 (6 bases). This CDR3 spans 17 amino acids. Germline assignment: CDR1 SGDLS and CDR2 YYNGEE. V was clipped by 0 bases and J by 4 bases, with 17 bases between them. In DNA form, the CDR3 reads TGTGCCAGCAGCGTAGGTAGTGGGGGAGGCGAATACAATGAGCAGTTCTTC. Its protein is CASSVGSGGGEYNEQFF.

This chain links TRBV27 with TRBJ2-1; D may be TRBD1 or TRBD2 (5 bases each). Per germline, CDR1 MNHEY and CDR2 SMNVEV (reference sequence). The CDR3 spans 15 residues. V dropped 5 bases and J dropped 9 bases, with 20 bases sitting between them. The CDR3 reads CASSATQEGYPEQFF. The CDR3 DNA is TGTGCCAGCAGTGCGACGCAAGAGGGGTACCCTGAGCAGTTCTTC.

The V gene is TRBV4-2, the J gene TRBJ2-7; 7 bases match TRBD2. J lost 2 bases, V lost 0 bases, and 13 bases had no gene match. The CDR3 consists of 18 residues. Germline-derived CDR1 and CDR2 are LGHNA and YNFKEQ. As DNA, the CDR3 is TGTGCCAGCAGCCAAGACCCACCGGGGCGGGAGAGACCCTACGAGCAGTACTTC. Its protein is CASSQDPPGRERPYEQYF.

The rearrangement uses TRBV7-7 and TRBJ2-7, with 8 bases fitting TRBD1. CDR3 length equals 15 residues. Germline V gene lookup returns CDR1 SSHAT and CDR2 FNYEAQ (reference sequence). The V gene end was trimmed by 1 base and the J gene end by 1 base; junction bases not matched to a gene: 3. Here the CDR3 DNA reads TGTGCCAGCAGCTTAGGCGGGACAGGATCCTACGAGCAGTACTTC. Amino acid sequence: CASSLGGTGSYEQYF.

The genes are TRBV28 and TRBJ2-1; D remains ambiguous. The CDR3 covers 13 residues. V lost 2 bases and J 13 bases, leaving 15 bases between the germline ends. Germline CDR1 is MDHEN and CDR2 is SYDVKM. The CDR3 DNA follows: TGTGCCAGCAGTTTAAACTCACCCGGATCCCAGTTCTTC. This codes for CASSLNSPGSQFF.

This clone was detected only once. CDR3 region: CASRDRPSTLTYNEQFF. CDR3 coding DNA: TGTGCCAGTAGAGACCGGCCCTCCACCCTCACCTACAATGAGCAGTTCTTC. The chain carries TRBV19 and TRBJ2-1; D gene unclear. From germline, CDR1 is LNHDA and CDR2 SQIVND (reference sequence). V was pared by 6 bases and J by 2 bases, with 20 bases between. There are 17 residues in the CDR3.

This chain links TRBV27 with TRBJ1-1; perhaps TRBD1 as D (5 bases). Trimming took off 3 bases at V and 4 bases at J, with 12 bases between the two ends. Germline-derived CDR1 and CDR2 are MNHEY and SMNVEV (reference sequence). The CDR3 length is 14 residues. The CDR3 spells CASSFRGDGTEAFF. CDR3 bases: TGTGCCAGCAGTTTTCGCGGGGACGGCACTGAAGCTTTCTTT.

Here the CDR3 reads CASSPGQGVRGTQYF. The CDR3 DNA sequence: TGTGCCAGCAGCCCCGGACAGGGGGTCCGGGGTACGCAGTATTTT. The rearrangement uses TRBV7-9 and TRBJ2-3; 10 bases agree with TRBD1. V lost 5 bases and J lost 8; bases outside the gene matches: 10. CDR1 is SEHNR and CDR2 is FQNEAQ in the germline V gene (reference sequence). The CDR3 is 15 amino acids.

The chain uses TRBV7-2 and TRBJ2-2; no clear D. This CDR3 is 13 amino acids long. V shed 6 bases and J shed 5 bases, with 10 bases lying between them. CDR1 is SGHTA, CDR2 FQGNSA, per germline. The CDR3 DNA sequence: TGTGCCAGCAGAATAGCCGAAACCGGGGAGCTGTTTTTT. Translation gives CASRIAETGELFF.

The chain carries TRBV18 and TRBJ2-1; 8 bases agree with TRBD2. The CDR3 spans 14 residues. V trimming: 0 bases; J trimming: 9 bases; junction bases outside the gene matches: 4. Germline V gives CDR1 KGHSH, CDR2 LQKENI. The CDR3 here is CASSPPETSAEQFF. DNA for the CDR3: TGTGCCAGCTCACCACCCGAGACTAGCGCTGAGCAGTTCTTC.

The V call is TRBV7-2, the J call TRBJ1-5, with 7 bases fitting TRBD1. Germline lookup yields CDR1 SGHTA and CDR2 FQGNSA. Germline trimming cut 0 bases from V and 7 bases from J; bases unmatched to any gene: 6. The CDR3 is 15 residues long. CDR3 coding DNA: TGTGCCAGCAGCTTAGCAGGGGGCGTTCGGCAGCCCCAGCATTTT. Protein product: CASSLAGGVRQPQHF.

The chain uses TRBV2 and TRBJ2-2, with TRBD2 matching 13 bases. The CDR3 has 17 amino acids. Germline V gene sequence: CDR1 SNHLY, CDR2 FYNNEI. J gave up 6 bases and V 8 bases, and 12 bases lay outside the gene matches. CDR3 protein: CASGYPGTSGKAGELFF. The DNA for the CDR3 is TGTGCCAGCGGATACCCCGGGACTAGCGGGAAAGCCGGGGAGCTGTTTTTT.